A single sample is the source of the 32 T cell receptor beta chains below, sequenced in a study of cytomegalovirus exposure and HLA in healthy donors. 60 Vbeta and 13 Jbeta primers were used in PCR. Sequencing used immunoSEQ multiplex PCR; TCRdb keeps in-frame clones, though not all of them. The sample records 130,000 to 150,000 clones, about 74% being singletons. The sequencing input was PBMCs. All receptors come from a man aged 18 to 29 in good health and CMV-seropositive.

CDR3 amino acids: CASSQSGGVGDTQYF. The DNA for the CDR3 is TGTGCCAGCAGCCAGTCAGGGGGAGTAGGGGATACGCAGTATTTT. The chain combines TRBV4-2 with TRBJ2-3; TRBD1 matches 7 bases. CDR3 length: 15 amino acids. The V gene's germline CDR1 is LGHNA and CDR2 YNFKEQ. V lost 3 bases, J lost 6 bases, and 9 bases stayed unmatched.

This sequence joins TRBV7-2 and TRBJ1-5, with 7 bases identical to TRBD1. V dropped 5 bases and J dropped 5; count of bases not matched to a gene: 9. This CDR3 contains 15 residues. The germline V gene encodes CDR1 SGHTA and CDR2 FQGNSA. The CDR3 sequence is CASSPNRQGYQPQHF. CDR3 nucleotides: TGTGCCAGCAGCCCAAACCGACAGGGTTATCAGCCCCAGCATTTT. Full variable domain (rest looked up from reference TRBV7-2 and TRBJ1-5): GAGVSQSPSNKVTEKGKDVELRCDPISGHTALYWYRQSLGQGLEFLIYFQGNSAPDKSGLPSDRFSAERTGGSVSTLTIQRTQQEDSAVYLCASSPNRQGYQPQHFGDGTRLSIL.

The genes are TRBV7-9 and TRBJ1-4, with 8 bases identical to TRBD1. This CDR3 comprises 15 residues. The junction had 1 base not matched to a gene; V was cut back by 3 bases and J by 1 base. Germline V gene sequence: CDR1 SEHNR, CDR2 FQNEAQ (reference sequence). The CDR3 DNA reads TGTGCCAGCAGCTTCGGACAGGGAACTAATGAAAAACTGTTTTTT. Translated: CASSFGQGTNEKLFF.

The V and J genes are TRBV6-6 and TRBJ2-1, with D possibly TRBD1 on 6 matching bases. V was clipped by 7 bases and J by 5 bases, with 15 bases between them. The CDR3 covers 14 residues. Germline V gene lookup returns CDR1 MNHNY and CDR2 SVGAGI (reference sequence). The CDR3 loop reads CASTPWDTNNEQFF. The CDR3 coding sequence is TGTGCCAGCACCCCCTGGGACACCAACAATGAGCAGTTCTTC.

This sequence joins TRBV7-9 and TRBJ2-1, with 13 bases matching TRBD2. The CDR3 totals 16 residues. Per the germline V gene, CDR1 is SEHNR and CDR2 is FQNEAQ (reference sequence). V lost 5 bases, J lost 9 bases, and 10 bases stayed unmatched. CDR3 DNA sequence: TGTGCCAGCAGCCCGACGACTAGCGGGAGGAGTAGTGAGCAGTTCTTC. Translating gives CASSPTTSGRSSEQFF.

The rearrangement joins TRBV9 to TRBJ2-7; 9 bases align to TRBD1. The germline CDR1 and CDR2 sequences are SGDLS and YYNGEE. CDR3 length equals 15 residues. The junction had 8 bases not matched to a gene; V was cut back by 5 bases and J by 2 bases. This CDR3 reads CASSKTGGPTYEQYF. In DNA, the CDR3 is TGTGCCAGCAGTAAGACAGGGGGTCCGACCTACGAGCAGTACTTC.

The CDR3 DNA reads as TGTGCCAGCAGCTTGGTCCAGGACACTGAAGCTTTCTTT. This translates into CASSLVQDTEAFF. The chain carries TRBV5-6 and TRBJ1-1, with D uncertain. Trimming took off 0 bases at V and 3 bases at J, with 6 bases between the two ends. Germline V gene lookup returns CDR1 SGHDT and CDR2 YYEEEE. The CDR3 length is 13 residues.

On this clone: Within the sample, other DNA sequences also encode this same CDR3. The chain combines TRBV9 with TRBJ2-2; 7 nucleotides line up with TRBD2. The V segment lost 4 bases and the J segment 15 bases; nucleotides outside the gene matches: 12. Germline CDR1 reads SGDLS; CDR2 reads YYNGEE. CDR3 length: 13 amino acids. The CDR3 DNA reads TGTGCCAGCAGCACAGGCGGGAGCCGAGAGTTGTTTTTT. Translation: CASSTGGSRELFF.

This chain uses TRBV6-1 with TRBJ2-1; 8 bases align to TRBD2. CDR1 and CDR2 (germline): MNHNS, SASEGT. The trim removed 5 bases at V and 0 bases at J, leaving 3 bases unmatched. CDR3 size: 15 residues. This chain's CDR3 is CASSTSGSSYNEQFF. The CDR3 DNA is TGTGCCAGCAGTACTAGCGGCAGCTCCTACAATGAGCAGTTCTTC.

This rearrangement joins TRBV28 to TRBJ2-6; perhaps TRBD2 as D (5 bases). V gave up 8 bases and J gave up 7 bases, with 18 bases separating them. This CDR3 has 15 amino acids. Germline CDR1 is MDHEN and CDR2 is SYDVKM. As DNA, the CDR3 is TGTGCCAGCCACGGTGCCGGGGAAGGAGCCAACGTCCTGACTTTC. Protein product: CASHGAGEGANVLTF.

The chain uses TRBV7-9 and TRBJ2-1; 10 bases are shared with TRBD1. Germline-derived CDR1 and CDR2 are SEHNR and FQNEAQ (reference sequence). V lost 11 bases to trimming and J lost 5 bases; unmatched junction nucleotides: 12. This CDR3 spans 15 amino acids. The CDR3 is CAGGAGQGRNNEQFF. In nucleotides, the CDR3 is TGTGCCGGGGGGGCGGGACAGGGGAGGAACAATGAGCAGTTCTTC.

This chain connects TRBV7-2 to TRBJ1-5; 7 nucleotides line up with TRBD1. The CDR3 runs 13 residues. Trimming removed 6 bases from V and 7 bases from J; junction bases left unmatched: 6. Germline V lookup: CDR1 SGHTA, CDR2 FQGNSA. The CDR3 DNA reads TGTGCCAGCAGTGACAGGGTACGGCAGCCCCAGCATTTT. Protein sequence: CASSDRVRQPQHF. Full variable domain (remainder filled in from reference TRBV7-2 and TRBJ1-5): GAGVSQSPSNKVTEKGKDVELRCDPISGHTALYWYRQSLGQGLEFLIYFQGNSAPDKSGLPSDRFSAERTGGSVSTLTIQRTQQEDSAVYLCASSDRVRQPQHFGDGTRLSIL.

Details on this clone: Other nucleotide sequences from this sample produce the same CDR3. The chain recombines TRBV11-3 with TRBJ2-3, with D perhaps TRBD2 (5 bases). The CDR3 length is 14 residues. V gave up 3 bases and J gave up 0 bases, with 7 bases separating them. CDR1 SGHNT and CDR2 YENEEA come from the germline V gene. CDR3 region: CASSFGGSTDTQYF. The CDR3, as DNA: TGTGCCAGCAGCTTTGGCGGGAGCACAGATACGCAGTATTTT.

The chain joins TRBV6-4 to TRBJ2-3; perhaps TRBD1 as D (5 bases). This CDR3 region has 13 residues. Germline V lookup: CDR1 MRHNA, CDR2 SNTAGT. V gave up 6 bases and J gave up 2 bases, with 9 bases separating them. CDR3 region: CASSIGDTDTQYF. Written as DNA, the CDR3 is TGTGCCAGCAGCATAGGGGACACAGATACGCAGTATTTT.

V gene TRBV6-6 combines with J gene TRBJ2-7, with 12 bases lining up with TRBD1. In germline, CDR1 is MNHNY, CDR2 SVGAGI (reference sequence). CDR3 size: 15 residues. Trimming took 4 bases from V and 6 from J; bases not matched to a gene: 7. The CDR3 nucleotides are TGTGCCAGCAGTTTACTGGGACAGGGGGCGGTCGAGCAGTACTTC. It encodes CASSLLGQGAVEQYF.

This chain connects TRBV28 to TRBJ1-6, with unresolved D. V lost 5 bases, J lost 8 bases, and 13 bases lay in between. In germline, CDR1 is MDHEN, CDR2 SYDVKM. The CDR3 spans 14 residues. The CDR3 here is CASSRGGLDSPLHF. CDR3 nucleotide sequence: TGTGCCAGCAGTCGGGGTGGGTTAGATTCACCCCTCCACTTT.

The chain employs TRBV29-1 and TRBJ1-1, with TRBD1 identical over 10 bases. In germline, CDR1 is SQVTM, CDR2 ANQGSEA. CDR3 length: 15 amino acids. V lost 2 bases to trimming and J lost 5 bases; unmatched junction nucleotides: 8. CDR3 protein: CSVELAGQGRTEAFF. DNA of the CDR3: TGCAGCGTTGAACTAGCGGGACAGGGGAGGACTGAAGCTTTCTTT.

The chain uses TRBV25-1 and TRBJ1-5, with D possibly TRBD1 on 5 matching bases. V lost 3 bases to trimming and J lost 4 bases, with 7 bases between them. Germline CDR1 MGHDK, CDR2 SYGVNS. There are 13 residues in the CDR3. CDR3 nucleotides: TGTGCCAGCAGTGAGCAGGGAAATCAGCCCCAGCATTTT. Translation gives CASSEQGNQPQHF.

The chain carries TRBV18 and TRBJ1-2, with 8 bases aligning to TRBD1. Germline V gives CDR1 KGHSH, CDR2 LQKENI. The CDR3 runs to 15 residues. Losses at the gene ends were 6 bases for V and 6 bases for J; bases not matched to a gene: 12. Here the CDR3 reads CASSLRTGSVHGYTF. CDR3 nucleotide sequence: TGTGCCAGCTCGCTTCGGACAGGGAGTGTACATGGCTACACCTTC. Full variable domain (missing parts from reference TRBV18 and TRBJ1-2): NAGVMQNPRHLVRRRGQEARLRCSPMKGHSHVYWYRQLPEEGLKFMVYLQKENIIDESGMPKERFSAEFPKEGPSILRIQQVVRGDSAAYFCASSLRTGSVHGYTFGSGTRLTVV.

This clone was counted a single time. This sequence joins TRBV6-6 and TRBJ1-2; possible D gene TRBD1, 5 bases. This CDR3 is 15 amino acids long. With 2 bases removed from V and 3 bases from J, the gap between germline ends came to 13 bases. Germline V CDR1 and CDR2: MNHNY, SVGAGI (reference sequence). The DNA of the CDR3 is TGTGCCAGCAGTTACCCCCAGGACACAGACTATGGCTACACCTTC. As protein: CASSYPQDTDYGYTF.

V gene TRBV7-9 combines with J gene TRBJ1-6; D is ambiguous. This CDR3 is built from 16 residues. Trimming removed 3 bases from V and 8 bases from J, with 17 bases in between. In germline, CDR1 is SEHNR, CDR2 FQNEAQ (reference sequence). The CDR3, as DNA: TGTGCCAGCAGCTTTCTTGGCCCGATCGAATATTCACCCCTCCACTTT. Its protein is CASSFLGPIEYSPLHF.

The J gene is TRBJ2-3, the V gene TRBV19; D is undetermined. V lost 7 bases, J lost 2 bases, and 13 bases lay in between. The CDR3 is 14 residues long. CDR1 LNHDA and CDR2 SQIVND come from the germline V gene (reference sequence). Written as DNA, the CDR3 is TGTGCCAGTACCCGAGAGCCGTACACAGATACGCAGTATTTT. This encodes CASTREPYTDTQYF.

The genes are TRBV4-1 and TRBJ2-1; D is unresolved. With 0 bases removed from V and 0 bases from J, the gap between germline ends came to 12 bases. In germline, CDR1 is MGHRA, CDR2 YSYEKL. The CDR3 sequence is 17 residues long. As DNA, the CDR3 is TGCGCCAGCAGCCAAGATTCCCACCGGAGCTCCTACAATGAGCAGTTCTTC. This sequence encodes CASSQDSHRSSYNEQFF.

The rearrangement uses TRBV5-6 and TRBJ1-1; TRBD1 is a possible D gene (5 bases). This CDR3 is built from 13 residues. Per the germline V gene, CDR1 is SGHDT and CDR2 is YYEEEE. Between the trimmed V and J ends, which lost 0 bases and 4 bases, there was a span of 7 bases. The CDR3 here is CASSLGGGTEAFF. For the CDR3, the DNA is TGTGCCAGCAGCTTGGGCGGGGGCACTGAAGCTTTCTTT.

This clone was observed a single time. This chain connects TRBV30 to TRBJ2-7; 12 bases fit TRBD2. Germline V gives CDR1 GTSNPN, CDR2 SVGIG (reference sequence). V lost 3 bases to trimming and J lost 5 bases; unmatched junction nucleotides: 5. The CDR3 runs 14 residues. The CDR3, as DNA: TGTGCCTGGAGAGGACTAGCGGGATTCGACGAGCAGTACTTC. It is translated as CAWRGLAGFDEQYF.

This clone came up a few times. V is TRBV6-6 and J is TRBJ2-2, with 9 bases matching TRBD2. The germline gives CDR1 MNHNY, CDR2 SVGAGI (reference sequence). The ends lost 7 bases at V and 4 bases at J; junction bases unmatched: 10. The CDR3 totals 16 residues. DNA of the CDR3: TGTGCCAGCACTCCCCGGGCTAGCGGGGCCACCGGGGAGCTGTTTTTT. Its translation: CASTPRASGATGELFF.

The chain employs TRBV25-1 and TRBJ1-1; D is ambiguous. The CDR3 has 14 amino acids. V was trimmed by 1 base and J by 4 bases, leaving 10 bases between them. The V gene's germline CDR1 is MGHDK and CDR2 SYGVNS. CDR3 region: CASSESGGSTEAFF. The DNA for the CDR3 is TGTGCCAGCAGTGAATCTGGCGGGAGCACTGAAGCTTTCTTT.

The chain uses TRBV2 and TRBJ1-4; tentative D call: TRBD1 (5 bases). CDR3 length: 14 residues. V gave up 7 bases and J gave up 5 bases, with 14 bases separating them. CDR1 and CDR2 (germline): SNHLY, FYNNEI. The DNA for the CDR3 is TGTGCCAGCAAGCGGGGCTCGGGGAATGAAAAACTGTTTTTT. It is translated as CASKRGSGNEKLFF.

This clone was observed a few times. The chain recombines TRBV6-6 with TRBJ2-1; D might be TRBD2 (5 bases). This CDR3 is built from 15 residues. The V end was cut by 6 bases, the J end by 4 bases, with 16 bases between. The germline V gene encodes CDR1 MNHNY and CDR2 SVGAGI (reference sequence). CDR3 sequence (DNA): TGTGCCAGCAGCAACGACGGGGAGCCTTACAATGAGCAGTTCTTC. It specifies CASSNDGEPYNEQFF.

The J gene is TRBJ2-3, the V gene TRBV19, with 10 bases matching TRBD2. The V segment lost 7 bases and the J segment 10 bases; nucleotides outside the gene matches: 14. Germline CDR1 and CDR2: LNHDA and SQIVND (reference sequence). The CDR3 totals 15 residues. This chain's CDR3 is CASTKRTGTSVSQYF. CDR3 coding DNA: TGTGCCAGTACCAAAAGGACCGGGACTAGCGTTTCGCAGTATTTT.

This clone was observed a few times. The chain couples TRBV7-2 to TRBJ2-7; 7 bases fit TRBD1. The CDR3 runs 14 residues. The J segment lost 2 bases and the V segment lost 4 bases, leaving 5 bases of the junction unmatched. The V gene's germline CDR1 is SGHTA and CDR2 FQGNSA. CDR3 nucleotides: TGTGCCAGCAGCTCGAAGACAGGGCCCTACGAGCAGTACTTC. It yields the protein CASSSKTGPYEQYF.

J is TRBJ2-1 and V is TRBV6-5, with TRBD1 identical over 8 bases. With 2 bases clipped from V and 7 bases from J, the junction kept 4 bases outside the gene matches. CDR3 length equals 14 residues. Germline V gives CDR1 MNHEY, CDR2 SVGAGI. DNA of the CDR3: TGTGCCAGCAGTTACCAGGACAGGGCGAATGAGCAGTTCTTC. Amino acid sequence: CASSYQDRANEQFF.